This T cell receptor (beta chain) was observed in a study of PD-1 blockade in classical Hodgkin lymphoma. Study context: Intravenous delivery of nivolumab at 3 mg/kg to patients occurred every 2 weeks. Notes on the study in general: The CD4+ diversity rise by C4D1 was clearest in complete responders.

On this clone itself: Antigen unknown.

The protocol was immunoSEQ multiplex PCR, while the TCRdb copy is restricted to in-frame clones and leaves out a portion. Here the sample spans approximately 90,000 clones, 85% to 95% being singletons. Brentuximab vedotin exposure varied, and every patient relapsed after autologous stem cell transplantation. This CDR3 contains 15 residues. V shed 5 bases and J 3 bases; nucleotides not matched to a gene: 7. From germline, CDR1 is SEHNR and CDR2 FQNEAQ (reference sequence). This chain connects TRBV7-9 to TRBJ2-7; 10 nucleotides match TRBD1. Sequencing was performed on peripheral blood mononuclear cells (PBMCs), taken before the second cycle of nivolumab. This sequence was found in a human donor with classical Hodgkin lymphoma. Here the CDR3 reads CASSQRTGGHYEQYF. CDR3 DNA sequence: TGTGCCAGCAGCCAACGGACAGGGGGTCACTACGAGCAGTACTTC.